The TCR beta chain described here comes from a study of OX40 agonist ivuxolimab in advanced cancers. Study as a whole: People who had prior anti-PD-1, anti-PD-L1 or anti-CTLA-4 therapy could take part, and under 45% had some. Partial responses occurred in three patients (one hepatocellular carcinoma, two cutaneous melanoma).

In germline, CDR1 is SGHTA, CDR2 FQGNSA. This CDR3 has 14 amino acids. Trimming removed 1 base at V and 3 bases at J, with 7 bases between. The method was immunoSEQ multiplex PCR; TCRdb's version includes in-frame clones alone and lacks a portion of them. This table has about 91,000 clones, about 85% appearing once. The V gene is TRBV7-2, the J gene TRBJ1-3, with D unresolved. The specimen was CD4+ or CD8+ T cells sorted from blood, collected in a trial of the OX40 agonist ivuxolimab. The TCR was taken from an adult with an advanced solid tumor such as melanoma, head and neck, liver or kidney cancer. CDR3 region: CASSLGWGGNTIYF. The CDR3 DNA reads as TGTGCCAGCAGCTTAGGCTGGGGTGGAAACACCATATATTTT. The whole variable domain, remainder taken from reference TRBV7-2 and TRBJ1-3, is GAGVSQSPSNKVTEKGKDVELRCDPISGHTALYWYRQSLGQGLEFLIYFQGNSAPDKSGLPSDRFSAERTGGSVSTLTIQRTQQEDSAVYLCASSLGWGGNTIYFGEGSWLTVV.